A selection of T cell receptor beta chains follows, all from one sample in a study of long-term antiretroviral therapy in people with HIV. Clones were read by immunoSEQ multiplex PCR, and TCRdb kept only the in-frame ones, dropping some. Counted here are approximately 35,000 clones, 75% to 90% occurring once; the ten biggest clones make up roughly 10%. Sequencing was performed on unsorted PBMCs, taken 2.2 years after starting antiretroviral therapy. The receptor source for this set is a man aged 18 to 29 with HIV. Each CDR3 is given with its conserved first and last residue. The order of the fields is V gene, J gene, D gene, clone size, CDR3 DNA, CDR3 protein. A D gene is named only where the DNA matches it firmly. Only some rows state a clone size, as once, few, many or a class for expanded clones.

V gene: TRBV7-9; J gene: TRBJ2-5; D gene: TRBD1; clone size: -; CDR3 DNA: TGTGCCAGCAGAGCCGGGACAGGGAGGGAGACCCAGTACTTC; CDR3 protein: CASRAGTGRETQYF
V gene: TRBV28; J gene: TRBJ2-7; D gene: TRBD2; clone size: -; CDR3 DNA: TGTGCCAGCTTGACTAGCGGGAGGGCGCCCTACGAGCAGTACTTC; CDR3 protein: CASLTSGRAPYEQYF
V gene: TRBV9; J gene: TRBJ1-4; D gene: -; clone size: -; CDR3 DNA: TGTGCCAGCAGCGTAGGGGGGCGGGATGAAAAACTGTTTTTT; CDR3 protein: CASSVGGRDEKLFF
V gene: TRBV10-3; J gene: TRBJ2-3; D gene: TRBD2; clone size: -; CDR3 DNA: TGTGCCATCAGTGAGCAGCGGGGCGAGAGTACGCAGTATTTT; CDR3 protein: CAISEQRGESTQYF
V gene: TRBV7-9; J gene: TRBJ2-3; D gene: TRBD2; clone size: -; CDR3 DNA: TGTGCCAGCAGCTTAGTGACTAGCGGGGACACAGATACGCAGTATTTT; CDR3 protein: CASSLVTSGDTDTQYF
V gene: TRBV28; J gene: TRBJ2-5; D gene: TRBD2; clone size: -; CDR3 DNA: TGTGCCAGCGGTGACCCCCCTAGCGGGATCGAGACCCAGTACTTC; CDR3 protein: CASGDPPSGIETQYF
V gene: TRBV5-1; J gene: TRBJ2-7; D gene: TRBD1; clone size: -; CDR3 DNA: TGCGCCAGCAGCTCCGGGACAGGGTACGAGCAGTACTTC; CDR3 protein: CASSSGTGYEQYF
V gene: TRBV4-3; J gene: TRBJ2-3; D gene: TRBD2; clone size: -; CDR3 DNA: TGCGCCAGCAGCCAAGAATTCGTTACTAGCGGGATTATAGATACGCAGTATTTT; CDR3 protein: CASSQEFVTSGIIDTQYF
V gene: TRBV27; J gene: TRBJ1-1; D gene: -; clone size: -; CDR3 DNA: TGTGCCAGCCTGGAGGGCCTAGGGGGAACTGAAGCTTTCTTT; CDR3 protein: CASLEGLGGTEAFF
V gene: TRBV28; J gene: TRBJ2-3; D gene: TRBD2; clone size: -; CDR3 DNA: TGTGCCAGCACCACGGGGGGGGTTACAGATACGCAGTATTTT; CDR3 protein: CASTTGGVTDTQYF
V gene: TRBV30; J gene: TRBJ1-2; D gene: -; clone size: -; CDR3 DNA: TGTGCCTGGCAGGGGACCAACTATGGCTACACCTTC; CDR3 protein: CAWQGTNYGYTF
V gene: TRBV6-6; J gene: TRBJ1-5; D gene: TRBD1; clone size: -; CDR3 DNA: TGTGCCAGCAGGGGGACAGGGTATAGCAATCAGCCCCAGCATTTT; CDR3 protein: CASRGTGYSNQPQHF
V gene: TRBV19; J gene: TRBJ1-2; D gene: -; clone size: -; CDR3 DNA: TGTGCCAGTAGTTGGCCAGGGGCGGTTAATGGCTACACCTTC; CDR3 protein: CASSWPGAVNGYTF
V gene: TRBV7-2; J gene: TRBJ1-2; D gene: -; clone size: -; CDR3 DNA: TGTGCCAGCAGCTTGGGAGTCCTTTACACCTTC; CDR3 protein: CASSLGVLYTF
V gene: TRBV5-5; J gene: TRBJ2-2; D gene: TRBD1; clone size: -; CDR3 DNA: TGTGCCAGCAGCTTGGCCGGGACAGCGAACACCGGGGAGCTGTTTTTT; CDR3 protein: CASSLAGTANTGELFF
V gene: TRBV30; J gene: TRBJ1-2; D gene: -; clone size: few; CDR3 DNA: TGTGCCTGGAGCGCGAATGGCTACACCTTC; CDR3 protein: CAWSANGYTF
V gene: TRBV29-1; J gene: TRBJ2-7; D gene: -; clone size: -; CDR3 DNA: TGCAGCGTTGACGGGGGATCCTACGAGCAGTACTTC; CDR3 protein: CSVDGGSYEQYF
V gene: TRBV19; J gene: TRBJ2-1; D gene: TRBD2; clone size: -; CDR3 DNA: TGTGCCAGTAGTATTGCTAGCGGGAGCCATGAGCAGTTCTTC; CDR3 protein: CASSIASGSHEQFF
V gene: TRBV7-9; J gene: TRBJ2-7; D gene: -; clone size: -; CDR3 DNA: TGTGCCAGCAGCTTAGCGGACGGTTTGGAGCAGTACTTC; CDR3 protein: CASSLADGLEQYF
V gene: TRBV30; J gene: TRBJ1-6; D gene: TRBD1; clone size: -; CDR3 DNA: TGTGCCTGGGGGGACAGGTATAATTCACCCCTCCACTTT; CDR3 protein: CAWGDRYNSPLHF
V gene: TRBV27; J gene: TRBJ2-3; D gene: -; clone size: -; CDR3 DNA: TGTGCCAGCAGTTTAGGGTCCTCTAGCACAGATACGCAGTATTTT; CDR3 protein: CASSLGSSSTDTQYF
V gene: TRBV5-4; J gene: TRBJ1-3; D gene: -; clone size: few; CDR3 DNA: TGTGCCAGCAGCTTGTGGGCTGCTGGAAACACCATATATTTT; CDR3 protein: CASSLWAAGNTIYF
V gene: TRBV12-5; J gene: TRBJ2-5; D gene: -; clone size: -; CDR3 DNA: TGTGCTAGTGGACCGGGACTCACGTGCGTAGCTGAGACCCAGTACTTC; CDR3 protein: CASGPGLTCVAETQYF
V gene: TRBV15; J gene: TRBJ2-1; D gene: -; clone size: -; CDR3 DNA: TGTGCCACCAGCAGAAGTGGAGCCTACAATGAGCAGTTCTTC; CDR3 protein: CATSRSGAYNEQFF
V gene: TRBV10-3; J gene: TRBJ2-1; D gene: -; clone size: -; CDR3 DNA: TGTGCCATCAGTGAAAGGAGCGGCCAGGGTAATGAGCAGTTCTTC; CDR3 protein: CAISERSGQGNEQFF
V gene: TRBV2; J gene: TRBJ2-1; D gene: -; clone size: -; CDR3 DNA: TGTGCCAGCGGGCCTGACAATGAGCAGTTCTTC; CDR3 protein: CASGPDNEQFF
V gene: TRBV27; J gene: TRBJ1-5; D gene: -; clone size: -; CDR3 DNA: TGTGCCAGCAGTTTATCGGCAGGGAACGGACAGCCCCAGCATTTT; CDR3 protein: CASSLSAGNGQPQHF
V gene: TRBV29-1; J gene: TRBJ1-2; D gene: -; clone size: -; CDR3 DNA: TGCAGCGTTGAACCTGAACGGGCTAACTATGGCTACACCTTC; CDR3 protein: CSVEPERANYGYTF